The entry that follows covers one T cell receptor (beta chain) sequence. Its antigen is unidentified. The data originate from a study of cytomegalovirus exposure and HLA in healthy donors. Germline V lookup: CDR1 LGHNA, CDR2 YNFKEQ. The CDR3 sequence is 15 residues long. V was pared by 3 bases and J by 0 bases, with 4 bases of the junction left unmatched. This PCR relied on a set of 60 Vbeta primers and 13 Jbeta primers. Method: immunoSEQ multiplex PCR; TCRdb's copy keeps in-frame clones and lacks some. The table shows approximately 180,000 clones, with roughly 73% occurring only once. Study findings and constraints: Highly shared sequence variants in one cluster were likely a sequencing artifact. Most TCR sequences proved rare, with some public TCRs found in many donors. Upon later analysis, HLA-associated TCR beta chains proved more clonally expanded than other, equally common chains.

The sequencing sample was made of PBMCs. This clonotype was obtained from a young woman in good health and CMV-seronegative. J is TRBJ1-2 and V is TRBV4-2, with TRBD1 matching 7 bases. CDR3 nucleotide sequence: TGTGCCAGCAGCCATGCGGACAGGACTAACTATGGCTACACCTTC. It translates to CASSHADRTNYGYTF.